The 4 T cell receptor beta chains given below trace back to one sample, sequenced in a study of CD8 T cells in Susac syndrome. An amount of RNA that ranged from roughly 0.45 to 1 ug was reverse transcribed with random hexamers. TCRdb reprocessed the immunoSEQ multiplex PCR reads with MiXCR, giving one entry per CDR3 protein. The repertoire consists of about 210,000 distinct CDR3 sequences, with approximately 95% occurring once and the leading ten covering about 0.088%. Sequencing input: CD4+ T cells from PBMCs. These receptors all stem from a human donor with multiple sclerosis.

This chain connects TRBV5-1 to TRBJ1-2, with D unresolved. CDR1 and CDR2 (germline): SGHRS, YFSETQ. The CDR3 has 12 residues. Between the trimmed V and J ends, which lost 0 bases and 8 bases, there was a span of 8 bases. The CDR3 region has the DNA TGCGCCAGCAGCTTGGACCGTGCCGGCTACACCTTC. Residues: CASSLDRAGYTF.

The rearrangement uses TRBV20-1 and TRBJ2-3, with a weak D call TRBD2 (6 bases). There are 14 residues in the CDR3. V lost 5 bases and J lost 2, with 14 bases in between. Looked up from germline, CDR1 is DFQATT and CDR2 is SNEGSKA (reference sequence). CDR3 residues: CSAGGLPITDTQYF. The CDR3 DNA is TGCAGTGCTGGAGGACTACCCATCACAGATACGCAGTATTTT.

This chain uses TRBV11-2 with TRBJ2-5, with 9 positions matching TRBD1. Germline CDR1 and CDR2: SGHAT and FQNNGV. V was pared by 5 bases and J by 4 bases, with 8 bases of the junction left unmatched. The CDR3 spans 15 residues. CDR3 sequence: CASSQSGQGTETQYF. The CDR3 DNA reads TGTGCCAGCAGCCAGTCCGGACAGGGGACAGAGACCCAGTACTTC. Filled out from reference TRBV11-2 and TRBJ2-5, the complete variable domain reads EAGVAQSPRYKIIEKRQSVAFWCNPISGHATLYWYQQILGQGPKLLIQFQNNGVVDDSQLPKDRFSAERLKGVDSTLKIQPAKLEDSAVYLCASSQSGQGTETQYFGPGTRLLVL.

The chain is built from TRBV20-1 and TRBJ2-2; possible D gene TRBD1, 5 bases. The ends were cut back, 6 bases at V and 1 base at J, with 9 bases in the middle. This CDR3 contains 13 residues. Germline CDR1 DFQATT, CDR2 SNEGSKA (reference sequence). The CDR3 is CSASDRNTGELFF. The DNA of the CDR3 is TGCAGTGCCTCAGACAGGAACACCGGGGAGCTGTTTTTT.